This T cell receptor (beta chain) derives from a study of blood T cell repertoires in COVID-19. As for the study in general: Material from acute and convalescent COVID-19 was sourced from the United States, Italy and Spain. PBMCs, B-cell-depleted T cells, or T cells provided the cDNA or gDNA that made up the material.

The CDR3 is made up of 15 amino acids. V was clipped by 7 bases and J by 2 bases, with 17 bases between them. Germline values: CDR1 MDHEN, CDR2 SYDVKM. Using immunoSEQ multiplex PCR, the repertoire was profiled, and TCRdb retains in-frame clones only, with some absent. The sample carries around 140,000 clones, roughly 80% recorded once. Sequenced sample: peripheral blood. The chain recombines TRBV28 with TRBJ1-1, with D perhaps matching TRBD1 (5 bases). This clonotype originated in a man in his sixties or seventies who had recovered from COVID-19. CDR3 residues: CASIPHGRGNTEAFF. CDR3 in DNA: TGTGCCAGCATTCCCCATGGTAGGGGTAACACTGAAGCTTTCTTT. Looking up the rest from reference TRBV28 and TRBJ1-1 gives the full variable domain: DVKVTQSSRYLVKRTGEKVFLECVQDMDHENMFWYRQDPGLGLRLIYFSYDVKMKEKGDIPEGYSVSREKKERFSLILESASTNQTSMYLCASIPHGRGNTEAFFGQGTRLTVV.